Listed here are 27 T cell receptor beta chains from one sample, sequenced in a study of blood T cell repertoires in COVID-19. The table came from immunoSEQ multiplex PCR; TCRdb's copy has only in-frame clones and leaves some out. Of 70,000 to 95,000 clones in the sample, around 94% were seen once. Sample: peripheral blood. The receptor set was obtained from a woman in her sixties with active COVID-19.

The rearrangement uses TRBV27 and TRBJ2-7, with TRBD1 identical over 8 bases. The germline CDR1 and CDR2 sequences are MNHEY and SMNVEV (reference sequence). J gave up 4 bases and V 3 bases, and 2 bases lay outside the gene matches. This CDR3 is 13 amino acids long. CDR3 nucleotides: TGTGCCAGCAGTTTTGGACAGGGATACGAGCAGTACTTC. It translates to CASSFGQGYEQYF.

The V call is TRBV25-1, the J call TRBJ2-3, with 8 bases identical to TRBD1. Germline V lookup: CDR1 MGHDK, CDR2 SYGVNS. CDR3 length: 13 amino acids. Trimming took 6 bases from V and 6 from J; bases not matched to a gene: 5. CDR3 DNA sequence: TGTGCCAGCAGCGGACAGGGAAGGGATACGCAGTATTTT. It is translated as CASSGQGRDTQYF.

V gene TRBV11-2 combines with J gene TRBJ2-1; D unclear. Germline values: CDR1 SGHAT, CDR2 FQNNGV. The CDR3 has 16 amino acids. The V end was cut by 4 bases, the J end by 0 bases, with 13 bases between. The CDR3 region has the DNA TGTGCCAGCAGCTCCCGACTTTCCAGCTCCTACAATGAGCAGTTCTTC. It encodes CASSSRLSSSYNEQFF.

The chain has TRBV2 and TRBJ2-5; TRBD1 matches 9 bases. V gave up 5 bases and J gave up 5 bases; unmatched junction bases: 6. This CDR3 comprises 14 residues. CDR1 is SNHLY, CDR2 FYNNEI, per germline. The CDR3 region is CASSPDRGRETQYF. The CDR3 DNA sequence: TGTGCCAGCAGTCCGGACAGGGGAAGGGAGACCCAGTACTTC.

V usage is TRBV25-1 and J usage is TRBJ2-1; 9 nucleotides align to TRBD1. Germline lookup yields CDR1 MGHDK and CDR2 SYGVNS. The CDR3 extends over 15 amino acids. J gave up 2 bases and V 6 bases, and 5 bases lay outside the gene matches. CDR3 loop: CASSPGQGPYNEQFF. CDR3 DNA sequence: TGTGCCAGCAGCCCGGGACAGGGACCCTACAATGAGCAGTTCTTC. The variable domain in full, with the rest retrieved from reference TRBV25-1 and TRBJ2-1, is EADIYQTPRYLVIGTGKKITLECSQTMGHDKMYWYQQDPGMELHLIHYSYGVNSTEKGDLSSESTVSRIRTEHFPLTLESARPSHTSQYLCASSPGQGPYNEQFFGPGTRLTVL.

V gene TRBV12-5 combines with J gene TRBJ2-1; possibly TRBD2 for D (5 bases). V lost 2 bases and J 0 bases, leaving 8 bases between the germline ends. Germline assignment: CDR1 LGHNT and CDR2 FRNRAP. The CDR3 is 15 amino acids. The CDR3 nucleotides are TGTGCTAGTGGTTTGTCGGGGAGCTCCTACAATGAGCAGTTCTTC. It translates to CASGLSGSSYNEQFF.

This clone was observed a few times. The chain has TRBV9 and TRBJ2-3; 9 bases match TRBD1. CDR3 length: 17 amino acids. Looked up from germline, CDR1 is SGDLS and CDR2 is YYNGEE. The V segment lost 0 bases and the J segment 1 base; nucleotides outside the gene matches: 6. CDR3: CASSVERQGDGTDTQYF. The DNA of the CDR3 is TGTGCCAGCAGCGTAGAGAGACAGGGGGATGGCACAGATACGCAGTATTTT.

This chain connects TRBV13 to TRBJ2-3; 7 bases are a match to TRBD2. The trim removed 5 bases at V and 6 bases at J, leaving 11 bases unmatched. The CDR3 spans 15 residues. Germline V gene data show CDR1 as PRHDT and CDR2 as FYEKMQ (reference sequence). The CDR3 nucleotides are TGTGCCAGCAGCCCCCCGGCTAGCGGATGGGATACGCAGTATTTT. The encoded protein is CASSPPASGWDTQYF.

As to this clone: Sequence at one end of the junction differs from germline and may be a read error. This chain connects TRBV5-1 to TRBJ2-3, with 14 bases identical to TRBD2. This CDR3 is built from 16 residues. Per the germline V gene, CDR1 is SGHRS and CDR2 is YFSETQ. CDR3 sequence: CASSFGTSGSKDTQYF. In DNA, the CDR3 is TGCGCCAGCAGCTTCGGGACTAGCGGGAGCAAAGATACGCAGTATTTT.

The V and J genes are TRBV6-1 and TRBJ2-2; D ambiguous. The length of the CDR3 is 13 residues. Germline assignment: CDR1 MNHNS and CDR2 SASEGT. V shed 1 base and J shed 7 bases, with 7 bases lying between them. The CDR3 nucleotides read TGTGCCAGCAGTGAAGATTATTACGGGGAGCTGTTTTTT. Protein: CASSEDYYGELFF.

The chain has TRBV7-2 and TRBJ2-3; no clear D gene. The V gene's germline CDR1 is SGHTA and CDR2 FQGNSA. The length of the CDR3 is 14 residues. The V and J ends lost 0 bases and 2 bases respectively, with 6 bases between them. This CDR3 is CASSLAQSTDTQYF. As DNA, the CDR3 is TGTGCCAGCAGCTTAGCCCAGTCCACAGATACGCAGTATTTT.

This clone has more than one count but fewer than ten. The V call is TRBV2, the J call TRBJ2-2; D not certain. Trimming cost V 6 bases and J 2 bases, with 7 bases left between them. The CDR3 consists of 13 residues. Germline V gives CDR1 SNHLY, CDR2 FYNNEI. The CDR3 is CASSEENTGELFF. DNA of the CDR3: TGTGCCAGCAGCGAGGAAAACACCGGGGAGCTGTTTTTT.

The chain uses TRBV4-3 and TRBJ2-3; 12 bases agree with TRBD2. Trimming removed 1 base from V and 6 bases from J; junction bases left unmatched: 11. Looked up from germline, CDR1 is LGHNA and CDR2 is YSLEER. This CDR3 spans 18 amino acids. In nucleotides, the CDR3 is TGCGCCAGCAGCCAAGCCCCCCTTACTAGCGGGGGGTGGGATACGCAGTATTTT. It codes for CASSQAPLTSGGWDTQYF.

The chain recombines TRBV27 with TRBJ1-1, with D hard to call. Germline V gene data show CDR1 as MNHEY and CDR2 as SMNVEV (reference sequence). V lost 2 bases, J lost 2 bases, and 12 bases lay in between. CDR3 length: 15 amino acids. The CDR3 sequence: CASSLRQVINTEAFF. The CDR3, as DNA: TGTGCCAGCAGTTTACGCCAGGTGATCAACACTGAAGCTTTCTTT.

V gene TRBV5-1 combines with J gene TRBJ2-1; 7 bases match TRBD1. Germline loops: CDR1 SGHRS, CDR2 YFSETQ. With 1 base clipped from V and 10 bases from J, the junction kept 8 bases outside the gene matches. The CDR3 spans 14 residues. CDR3 nucleotides: TGCGCCAGCAGCTTGCAACAGGGGATTGAAGAGCAGTTCTTC. Translated: CASSLQQGIEEQFF. Based on the CDR3 plus reference TRBV5-1 and TRBJ2-1, the full variable domain is KAGVTQTPRYLIKTRGQQVTLSCSPISGHRSVSWYQQTPGQGLQFLFEYFSETQRNKGNFPGRFSGRQFSNSRSEMNVSTLELGDSALYLCASSLQQGIEEQFFGPGTRLTVL.

CDR3 sequence (DNA): TGTGCCAGCAGCTTGGACAGGGGGCCTGGGCAGCAGTACTTC. It codes for CASSLDRGPGQQYF. This rearrangement joins TRBV11-3 to TRBJ2-7, with 11 nucleotides matching TRBD1. The J segment lost 8 bases and the V segment lost 3 bases, leaving 6 bases of the junction unmatched. This CDR3 has 14 amino acids. From germline, CDR1 is SGHNT and CDR2 YENEEA.

Notes on this clone: The same CDR3 arises from other DNA sequences in this sample as well. J is TRBJ2-7 and V is TRBV6-5; 7 nucleotides line up with TRBD2. After removal of 6 bases from V and 10 bases from J, the junction contained 9 bases not matched to a gene. Germline values: CDR1 MNHEY, CDR2 SVGAGI. The CDR3 sequence is 12 residues long. The CDR3 bases are TGTGCCAGCAGCAGAGGGGAGGGCGAACAGTACTTC. The encoded protein is CASSRGEGEQYF.

This sequence joins TRBV14 and TRBJ2-3; tentative D call: TRBD1 (6 bases). Germline CDR1 and CDR2: SGHDN and FVKESK. V lost 1 base to trimming and J lost 3 bases, with 11 bases between them. The CDR3 has 15 amino acids. CDR3 sequence reads: CASSQGYQGTDTQYF. CDR3 bases: TGTGCCAGCAGCCAAGGATACCAGGGGACAGATACGCAGTATTTT.

The gene calls are TRBV27 and TRBJ2-5; 9 positions match TRBD1. V was clipped by 7 bases and J by 2 bases; unmatched bases: 11. Germline V lookup: CDR1 MNHEY, CDR2 SMNVEV (reference sequence). This CDR3 has 16 amino acids. This CDR3 is CASTKTGQGLQETQYF. As DNA, the CDR3 is TGTGCCAGCACCAAAACCGGACAGGGGCTTCAAGAGACCCAGTACTTC.

This clone showed up just once. The chain is built from TRBV9 and TRBJ2-5, with D perhaps matching TRBD1 (6 bases). V lost 4 bases, J lost 2 bases, and 12 bases lay in between. Germline assignment: CDR1 SGDLS and CDR2 YYNGEE. CDR3 length: 14 residues. The CDR3 protein is CASSTWTVQETQYF. The CDR3, as DNA: TGTGCCAGCAGCACCTGGACAGTTCAAGAGACCCAGTACTTC.

This chain links TRBV28 with TRBJ2-5, with TRBD1 matching over 7 bases. V lost 6 bases, J lost 4 bases, and 5 bases stayed unmatched. The V gene's germline CDR1 is MDHEN and CDR2 SYDVKM. CDR3 length equals 13 residues. Written as DNA, the CDR3 is TGTGCCAGCAGCCGAGGGGGCCGAGAGACCCAGTACTTC. This codes for CASSRGGRETQYF.

There are a few counts of this clone. V gene TRBV18 combines with J gene TRBJ1-5; D is undetermined. CDR1 KGHSH and CDR2 LQKENI come from the germline V gene. The CDR3 spans 15 residues. V shed 6 bases and J shed 0 bases, with 12 bases lying between them. This chain's CDR3 is CASSTDGVSNQPQHF. CDR3 nucleotides: TGTGCCAGCTCTACCGACGGGGTTAGCAATCAGCCCCAGCATTTT.

The V gene is TRBV12-3 or TRBV12-4, the J gene TRBJ2-7; no definite D call. CDR3 length equals 13 residues. Trimming shortened V by 3 bases and J by 4 bases, and 10 bases separated the two germline ends. The CDR3 region has the DNA TGTGCCAGCAGTTTCAATAGATTGTACGAGCAGTACTTC. It encodes CASSFNRLYEQYF.

V and J are TRBV10-2 and TRBJ1-4; 8 bases line up with TRBD1. V was pared by 5 bases and J by 7 bases, with 9 bases of the junction left unmatched. This CDR3 comprises 15 residues. Germline lookup yields CDR1 WSHSY and CDR2 SAAADI. For the CDR3, the DNA is TGCGCCAGCAGTCCGACAGGGGTAGCAGGTGAAAAACTGTTTTTT. Its translation: CASSPTGVAGEKLFF.

The chain is built from TRBV19 and TRBJ2-3; maybe TRBD2 (5 bases). V lost 4 bases, J lost 5 bases, and 10 bases lay in between. CDR3 length equals 13 residues. The germline gives CDR1 LNHDA, CDR2 SQIVND (reference sequence). In DNA form, the CDR3 reads TGTGCCAGTAGTACGATAGCGAGAGATACGCAGTATTTT. This translates into CASSTIARDTQYF. Full variable domain (missing parts from reference TRBV19 and TRBJ2-3): DGGITQSPKYLFRKEGQNVTLSCEQNLNHDAMYWYRQDPGQGLRLIYYSQIVNDFQKGDIAEGYSVSREKKESFPLTVTSAQKNPTAFYLCASSTIARDTQYFGPGTRLTVL.

The chain joins TRBV28 to TRBJ1-2; the D is unclear. Trimming shortened V by 4 bases and J by 2 bases, and 11 bases separated the two germline ends. The CDR3 length is 14 residues. The V gene's germline CDR1 is MDHEN and CDR2 SYDVKM. The DNA of the CDR3 is TGTGCCAGCAGTTCTCCGGCGGCGAACTATGGCTACACCTTC. Its protein product is CASSSPAANYGYTF.

The V gene is TRBV4-3, the J gene TRBJ2-3, with 11 bases identical to TRBD2. V shed 0 bases and J 7 bases; nucleotides not matched to a gene: 6. This CDR3 region has 16 residues. In germline, CDR1 is LGHNA, CDR2 YSLEER. The chain's CDR3 is CASSQDLAGGPHTQYF. DNA for the CDR3: TGCGCCAGCAGCCAAGATTTAGCGGGGGGGCCCCATACGCAGTATTTT.